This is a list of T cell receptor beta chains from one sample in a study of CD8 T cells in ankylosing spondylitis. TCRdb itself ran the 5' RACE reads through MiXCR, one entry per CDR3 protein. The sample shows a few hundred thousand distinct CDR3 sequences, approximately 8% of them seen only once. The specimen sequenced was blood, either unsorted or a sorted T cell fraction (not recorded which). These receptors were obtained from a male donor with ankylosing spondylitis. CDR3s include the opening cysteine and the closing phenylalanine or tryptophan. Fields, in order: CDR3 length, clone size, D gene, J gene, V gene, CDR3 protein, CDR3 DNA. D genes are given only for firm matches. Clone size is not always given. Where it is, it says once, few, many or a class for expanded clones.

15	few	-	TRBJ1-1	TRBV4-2	CASSSHGQSNTEAFF	TGTGCCAGCAGCTCCCATGGGCAGTCCAACACTGAAGCTTTCTTT
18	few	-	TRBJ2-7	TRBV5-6	CASSSLNRDDSSSYEQYF	TGTGCCAGCAGCTCTCTAAACCGGGACGATTCGAGCTCCTACGAGCAGTACTTC
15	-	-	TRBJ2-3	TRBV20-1	CSARDLLPGADTQYF	TGCAGTGCTAGAGATCTACTGCCCGGGGCAGATACGCAGTATTTT
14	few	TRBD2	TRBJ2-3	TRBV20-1	CSAHTSGSFDTQYF	TGCAGTGCGCATACTAGCGGGAGTTTCGATACGCAGTATTTT
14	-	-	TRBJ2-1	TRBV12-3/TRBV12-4	CASNNPWGYNEQFF	TGTGCCAGCAATAACCCCTGGGGTTACAATGAGCAGTTCTTC
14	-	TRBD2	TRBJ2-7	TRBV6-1	CASGRTSGSYEQYF	TGTGCCAGCGGTCGGACTAGCGGGAGCTACGAGCAGTACTTC
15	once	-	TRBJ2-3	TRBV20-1	CSADRQGGELDTQYF	TGCAGTGCTGACCGACAGGGAGGGGAGTTGGATACGCAGTATTTT
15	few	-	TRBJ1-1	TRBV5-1	CASSSNTGFDTEAFF	TGCGCCAGCAGTTCGAACACAGGGTTTGACACTGAAGCTTTCTTT
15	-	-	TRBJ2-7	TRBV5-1	CASSLVVGRTLEQYF	TGCGCCAGCAGCTTGGTAGTGGGTCGCACCCTGGAGCAGTACTTC
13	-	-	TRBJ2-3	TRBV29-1	CSGGTLSTDTQYF	TGCAGCGGGGGGACACTTAGCACAGATACGCAGTATTTT
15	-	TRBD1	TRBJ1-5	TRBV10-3	CAISTGGFADQPQHF	TGTGCCATCAGCACAGGGGGATTCGCTGATCAGCCCCAGCATTTT
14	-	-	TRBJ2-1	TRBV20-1	CSATRAATGNEQFF	TGCAGTGCTACGAGAGCGGCGACGGGAAATGAGCAGTTCTTC
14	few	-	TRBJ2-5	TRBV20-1	CSASRGEGVATQYF	TGCAGTGCTTCCCGGGGAGAGGGGGTTGCGACCCAGTACTTC
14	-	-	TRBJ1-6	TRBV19	CATKGSSYNSPLHF	TGTGCCACCAAGGGGAGCTCCTATAATTCACCCCTCCACTTT
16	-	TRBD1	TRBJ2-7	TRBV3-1	CASSQGQGVGSYEQYF	TGTGCCAGCAGCCAAGGACAGGGGGTTGGCTCCTACGAGCAGTACTTC
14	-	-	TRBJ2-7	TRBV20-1	CSARDRGPFDEQYF	TGCAGTGCTAGAGATCGTGGGCCGTTCGACGAGCAGTACTTC
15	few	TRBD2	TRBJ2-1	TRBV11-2	CASSKQGLAIDEQFF	TGTGCCAGCAGCAAACAGGGACTAGCGATCGATGAGCAGTTCTTC
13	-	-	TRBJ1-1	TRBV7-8	CASSSRTFLFAFF	TGTGCCAGCAGCTCTCGGACATTCCTATTCGCTTTCTTT
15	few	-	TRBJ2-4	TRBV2	CASSEGDGRVHIQYF	TGTGCCAGCAGTGAAGGGGACGGGCGGGTCCACATTCAGTACTTC
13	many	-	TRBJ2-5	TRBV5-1	CASSFVAEETQYF	TGCGCCAGCAGCTTCGTGGCGGAAGAGACCCAGTACTTC
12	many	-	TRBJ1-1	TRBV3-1	CASSQGRTEAFF	TGTGCCAGCAGCCAGGGGCGGACTGAAGCTTTCTTT
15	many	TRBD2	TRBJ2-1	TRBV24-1	CATSDRSGRINEQFF	TGTGCCACCAGTGATCGGAGCGGGAGGATCAATGAGCAGTTCTTC
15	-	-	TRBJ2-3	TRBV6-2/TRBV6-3	CASRWALTSTDTQYF	TGTGCCAGCAGGTGGGCACTTACTAGCACAGATACGCAGTATTTT
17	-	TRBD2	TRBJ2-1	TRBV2	CASSESLAGPSYNEQFF	TGTGCCAGCAGTGAGTCCCTAGCGGGCCCCTCCTACAATGAGCAGTTCTTC
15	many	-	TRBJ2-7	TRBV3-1	CASSNLGTLTYEQYF	TGTGCCAGCAGCAATTTGGGGACTCTGACCTACGAGCAGTACTTC
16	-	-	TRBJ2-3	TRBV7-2	CASSPERGLVTDTQYF	TGTGCCAGCAGTCCGGAAAGGGGCTTAGTCACAGATACGCAGTATTTT
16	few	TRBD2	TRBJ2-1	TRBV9	CASSTRLEAGGIEQFF	TGTGCCAGCAGCACTCGACTTGAGGCGGGAGGCATTGAGCAGTTCTTC
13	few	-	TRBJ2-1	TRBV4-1	CASSHVSYNEQFF	TGCGCCAGCAGCCACGTCTCCTACAATGAGCAGTTCTTC
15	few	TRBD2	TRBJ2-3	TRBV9	CASSVLAGVADTQYF	TGTGCCAGCAGCGTTCTAGCGGGAGTGGCAGATACGCAGTATTTT
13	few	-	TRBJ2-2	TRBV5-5	CASSLTDTRELFF	TGTGCCAGCAGCCTAACCGATACCAGGGAGCTGTTTTTT
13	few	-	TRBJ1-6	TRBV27	CASRSDYNSPLHF	TGTGCCAGCAGGTCGGACTATAATTCACCCCTCCACTTT
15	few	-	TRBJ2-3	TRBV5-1	CASSLRVDPADTQYF	TGCGCCAGCAGCCTAAGGGTAGATCCCGCAGATACGCAGTATTTT
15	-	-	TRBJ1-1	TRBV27	CASASRGTFGTEAFF	TGTGCCAGCGCTTCTCGGGGGACCTTTGGCACTGAAGCTTTCTTT
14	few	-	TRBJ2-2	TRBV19	CASGHGANTGELFF	TGTGCCAGTGGTCATGGGGCAAACACCGGGGAGCTGTTTTTT
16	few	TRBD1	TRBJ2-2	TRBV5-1	CASSGGQGINTGELFF	TGCGCCAGCAGCGGAGGACAGGGAATAAACACCGGGGAGCTGTTTTTT
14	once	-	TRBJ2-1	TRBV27	CASTGTPYYNEQFF	TGTGCCAGCACCGGGACCCCCTACTACAATGAGCAGTTCTTC
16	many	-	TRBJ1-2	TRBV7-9	CASSLALPGRNYGYTF	TGTGCCAGCAGCTTAGCGCTTCCGGGACGGAACTATGGCTACACCTTC
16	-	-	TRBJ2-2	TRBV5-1	CASSSKGTSNTGELFF	TGCGCCAGCAGCTCGAAAGGGACTTCGAACACCGGGGAGCTGTTTTTT
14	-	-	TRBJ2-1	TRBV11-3	CASSLVTSNNEQFF	TGTGCCAGCAGCTTAGTAACGTCCAACAATGAGCAGTTCTTC
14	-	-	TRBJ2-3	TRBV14	CASSVTGFGDTQYF	TGTGCCAGCAGTGTAACGGGGTTTGGAGATACGCAGTATTTT
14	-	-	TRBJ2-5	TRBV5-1	CASSQEGASETQYF	TGCGCCAGCAGTCAGGAGGGGGCTAGTGAGACCCAGTACTTC
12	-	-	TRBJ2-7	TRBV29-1	CSVIIGDYEQYF	TGCAGCGTTATTATCGGGGACTACGAGCAGTACTTC
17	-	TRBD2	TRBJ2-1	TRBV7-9	CASSLWTSGRVYNEQFF	TGTGCCAGCAGCTTATGGACTAGCGGGAGGGTATACAATGAGCAGTTCTTC
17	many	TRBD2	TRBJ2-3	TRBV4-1	CASSQDGRGRAPDTQYF	TGCGCCAGCAGCCAAGATGGGCGCGGGAGGGCCCCAGATACGCAGTATTTT
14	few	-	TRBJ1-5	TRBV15	CATSRVIGAQPQHF	TGTGCCACCAGCAGAGTTATAGGGGCTCAGCCCCAGCATTTT
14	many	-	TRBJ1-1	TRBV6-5	CASSYSPGNTEAFF	TGTGCCAGCAGTTACTCGCCAGGGAACACTGAAGCTTTCTTT
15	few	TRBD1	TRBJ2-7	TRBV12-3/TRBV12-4	CASSETGGRTYEQYF	TGTGCCAGCAGTGAAACAGGGGGGAGAACCTACGAGCAGTACTTC
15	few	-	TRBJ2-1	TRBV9	CASSVDRTSYNEQFF	TGTGCCAGCAGCGTAGATCGGACCTCCTACAATGAGCAGTTCTTC
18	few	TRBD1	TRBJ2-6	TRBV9	CASSVLSTGGSGANVLTF	TGTGCCAGCAGCGTTTTGAGCACAGGGGGCTCTGGGGCCAACGTCCTGACTTTC
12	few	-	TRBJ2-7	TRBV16	CASSQSTYEQYF	TGTGCCAGCAGCCAATCTACCTACGAGCAGTACTTC
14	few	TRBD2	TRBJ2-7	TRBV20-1	CSAREGGLARNQYF	TGCAGTGCTAGAGAGGGTGGACTAGCGAGAAATCAGTACTTC